The 11 T cell receptor beta chains reported below all come from one sample, sequenced in a study of PD-1 blockade in classical Hodgkin lymphoma. Sequenced by immunoSEQ multiplex PCR; TCRdb stores in-frame clones only, minus some. Here the sample spans some 96,000 clones, 80% to 85% being singletons. With no exception, relapse followed autologous stem cell transplantation in all patients, and brentuximab vedotin exposure varied. Sample: peripheral blood mononuclear cells (PBMCs), taken at baseline. The receptors originated from a human donor with classical Hodgkin lymphoma.

This rearrangement joins TRBV6-4 to TRBJ1-3, with D tentatively TRBD1 (5 bases). Germline lookup yields CDR1 MRHNA and CDR2 SNTAGT. The V gene lost 4 bases and the J gene lost 2 bases, with 12 bases spanning the gap. The CDR3 has 15 amino acids. Here the CDR3 reads CASSVSIGAGNTIYF. The CDR3, as DNA: TGTGCCAGCAGTGTTTCCATAGGGGCTGGAAACACCATATATTTT.

The chain has TRBV27 and TRBJ2-7; TRBD2 is a possible D gene (5 bases). The CDR3 is 13 residues long. V lost 8 bases, J lost 0 bases, and 11 bases lay in between. Germline V gives CDR1 MNHEY, CDR2 SMNVEV (reference sequence). As DNA, the CDR3 is TGTGCCAGCGCGAGGGTCCCCTCCTACGAGCAGTACTTC. Protein sequence: CASARVPSYEQYF.

The chain is built from TRBV19 and TRBJ2-7; no clear D gene. Germline values: CDR1 LNHDA, CDR2 SQIVND (reference sequence). With 3 bases removed from V and 2 bases from J, the gap between germline ends came to 8 bases. The CDR3 spans 13 residues. CDR3 bases: TGTGCCAGTAGTATTGACCGAACCTACGAGCAGTACTTC. Protein: CASSIDRTYEQYF.

The V gene is TRBV5-5, the J gene TRBJ1-2; D gene ambiguous. V was pared by 0 bases and J by 8 bases, with 14 bases between. This CDR3 spans 14 amino acids. Germline loops: CDR1 SGHKS, CDR2 YYEKEE (reference sequence). The CDR3 protein is CASSLGTETSGYTF. The CDR3, as DNA: TGTGCCAGCAGCTTGGGTACGGAGACGAGCGGCTACACCTTC. Full variable domain (remainder filled in from reference TRBV5-5 and TRBJ1-2): DAGVTQSPTHLIKTRGQQVTLRCSPISGHKSVSWYQQVLGQGPQFIFQYYEKEERGRGNFPDRFSARQFPNYSSELNVNALLLGDSALYLCASSLGTETSGYTFGSGTRLTVV.

The V and J genes are TRBV5-4 and TRBJ1-2; TRBD1 is a possible D gene (5 bases). The CDR3 is made up of 13 amino acids. V was pared by 4 bases and J by 2 bases, with 9 bases between. The germline V gene has CDR1 SGHNT and CDR2 YYREEE (reference sequence). The CDR3 region is CASSADRNYGYTF. The DNA for the CDR3 is TGTGCCAGCAGCGCCGACAGAAACTATGGCTACACCTTC.

The J gene is TRBJ2-2, the V gene TRBV7-6; D unclear. With 2 bases removed from V and 8 bases from J, the gap between germline ends came to 15 bases. The CDR3 has 15 amino acids. Germline CDR1 and CDR2: SGHVS and FNYEAQ. CDR3 coding DNA: TGTGCCAGCAGCTTAAGCCCAACACGGCCGGGGGAGCTGTTTTTT. It encodes CASSLSPTRPGELFF.

In this sample, this clone turned up once. The chain has TRBV21-1 and TRBJ2-3; TRBD2 is taken as the D call from the table, unchecked against the DNA. TRBV21-1 is a pseudogene locus. This CDR3 comprises 17 residues. The CDR3 loop is CASSLNVGTSDTDTQYF. CDR3 in DNA: TGTGCCAGCAGCTTAAACGTGGGGACTAGCGACACAGATACGCAGTATTTT.

In its sample, this clone was seen once. J is TRBJ2-7 and V is TRBV6-5; D is uncertain. V was trimmed by 1 base and J by 7 bases, leaving 14 bases between them. The germline V gene encodes CDR1 MNHEY and CDR2 SVGAGI. The CDR3 extends over 14 amino acids. CDR3 nucleotides: TGTGCCAGCAGTTACTTGGGCAGGCGAAAAGAGCAGTACTTC. Its translation is CASSYLGRRKEQYF.

The V and J genes are TRBV10-3 and TRBJ2-1, with 9 bases fitting TRBD1. The length of the CDR3 is 14 residues. Germline V CDR1 and CDR2: ENHRY, SYGVKD. J lost 6 bases, V lost 7 bases, and 7 bases had no gene match. This CDR3 is CAIMSVTGGNEQFF. Written as DNA, the CDR3 is TGTGCCATCATGAGCGTGACAGGGGGCAATGAGCAGTTCTTC.

The V call is TRBV11-2, the J call TRBJ2-3, with D unresolved. The CDR3 is 15 residues long. V was cut by 0 bases and J by 6 bases, with 13 bases left in between. CDR1 is SGHAT and CDR2 is FQNNGV in the germline V gene. The chain's CDR3 is CASSLERNPWDTQYF. The CDR3 nucleotides are TGTGCCAGCAGCTTAGAGCGGAACCCCTGGGATACGCAGTATTTT.

The J gene is TRBJ2-3, the V gene TRBV5-1, with 7 bases matching TRBD1. The CDR3 runs to 17 residues. V was pared by 1 base and J by 0 bases, with 8 bases of the junction left unmatched. The germline V gene has CDR1 SGHRS and CDR2 YFSETQ. The CDR3 region is CASSLRDSLKSTDTQYF. As DNA, the CDR3 is TGCGCCAGCAGCTTGCGGGACAGTCTCAAGAGCACAGATACGCAGTATTTT.